These 22 T cell receptor beta chains were sequenced from one sample in a study of identical twins. TCRdb re-derived calls from the 5' RACE reads in MiXCR, one entry per CDR3 protein. The sample records 150,000 or so distinct CDR3 sequences, around 3.6% being singletons. Sequencing used memory T cells sorted from blood. These receptors all come from a man in his late teens or twenties in good health.

This clonotype has at least ten counts. The chain combines TRBV7-2 with TRBJ1-2; D gene unclear. Trimming cost V 2 bases and J 4 bases, with 8 bases left between them. The CDR3 runs 13 residues. Germline assignment: CDR1 SGHTA and CDR2 FQGNSA. CDR3 nucleotide sequence: TGTGCCAGCAGCTTACCCCGGGGCTATGGCTACACCTTC. Its protein is CASSLPRGYGYTF.

This clonotype was detected ten times or more. V is TRBV2 and J is TRBJ2-4, with D uncertain. The germline V and J ends were trimmed by 2 bases and 5 bases, with 7 bases remaining between them. The CDR3 consists of 13 residues. Germline CDR1 and CDR2: SNHLY and FYNNEI. Here the CDR3 reads CASSELVQNIQYF. CDR3 bases: TGTGCCAGCAGTGAACTAGTTCAAAACATTCAGTACTTC.

The table lists this clonotype with many counts. The chain recombines TRBV13 with TRBJ1-1, with D possibly matching TRBD1 (5 bases). The length of the CDR3 is 15 residues. The V and J ends lost 0 bases and 0 bases respectively, with 8 bases between them. In germline, CDR1 is PRHDT, CDR2 FYEKMQ (reference sequence). This CDR3 reads CASSLGQAMNTEAFF. Here the CDR3 DNA reads TGTGCCAGCAGCTTAGGACAGGCTATGAACACTGAAGCTTTCTTT.

This clonotype was counted a few times. The chain combines TRBV20-1 with TRBJ2-7; weak D call: TRBD1 (6 bases). There are 15 residues in the CDR3. From germline, CDR1 is DFQATT and CDR2 SNEGSKA (reference sequence). V lost 1 base to trimming and J lost 5 bases, with 18 bases between them. The CDR3 region has the DNA TGCAGTGCTAGAGTACGCACAGGGCCGCCTAACGAGCAGTACTTC. Protein: CSARVRTGPPNEQYF.

This clonotype was found a few times. This chain joins TRBV7-6 and TRBJ2-7; 7 nucleotides match TRBD2. V shed 1 base and J 5 bases; nucleotides not matched to a gene: 11. The CDR3 extends over 16 amino acids. Germline V gene data show CDR1 as SGHVS and CDR2 as FNYEAQ. The CDR3: CASSLVSGRAQDEQYF. CDR3 DNA: TGTGCCAGCAGCTTAGTATCAGGGAGGGCCCAGGACGAGCAGTACTTC.

This clonotype was seen ten or more times. The chain combines TRBV9 with TRBJ1-5; D uncertain. From germline, CDR1 is SGDLS and CDR2 YYNGEE. This CDR3 is 15 amino acids long. Trimming pared 3 bases from V and 1 base from J, leaving 11 bases between. The CDR3: CASSASAGSNQPQHF. CDR3 bases: TGTGCCAGCAGCGCAAGCGCCGGCAGCAATCAGCCCCAGCATTTT.

This clonotype was observed at least ten times. The genes are TRBV28 and TRBJ2-7, with 11 bases fitting TRBD1. The CDR3 spans 16 residues. Trimming removed 6 bases from V and 0 bases from J; junction bases left unmatched: 7. The germline V gene encodes CDR1 MDHEN and CDR2 SYDVKM. CDR3 coding DNA: TGTGCCAGCAGCCCCCCGGGACAGGGGGTCTCCTACGAGCAGTACTTC. Translated: CASSPPGQGVSYEQYF.

This clonotype showed up many times. This chain links TRBV12-3 or TRBV12-4 with TRBJ2-1; D is undetermined. There are 13 residues in the CDR3. Trimming took off 3 bases at V and 13 bases at J, with 16 bases between the two ends. The DNA of the CDR3 is TGTGCCAGCAGTTTGAAGGCGGCCGCCTCACAGTTCTTC. Translating it yields CASSLKAAASQFF.

This clonotype appeared many times. V and J are TRBV5-1 and TRBJ1-2; TRBD1 matches at 10 bases. Germline CDR1 SGHRS, CDR2 YFSETQ. With V trimmed by 4 bases and J by 6 bases, 6 bases remained unmatched. CDR3 length: 14 amino acids. CDR3 protein: CASSPTGGLDGYTF. In DNA form, the CDR3 reads TGCGCCAGCAGCCCGACAGGGGGCTTGGATGGCTACACCTTC.

The sample holds many counts of this clonotype. V gene TRBV5-1 combines with J gene TRBJ2-7, with TRBD1 as a possible D gene (6 bases). Between the trimmed V and J ends, which lost 4 bases and 7 bases, there was a span of 15 bases. The CDR3 extends over 13 amino acids. CDR1 SGHRS and CDR2 YFSETQ come from the germline V gene. CDR3 loop: CASSPNRVQEQYF. Written as DNA, the CDR3 is TGCGCCAGCAGCCCCAACAGGGTGCAGGAGCAGTACTTC.

This clonotype was recorded many times. The gene calls are TRBV6-1 and TRBJ2-4; 7 nucleotides agree with TRBD1. With 8 bases clipped from V and 4 bases from J, the junction kept 8 bases outside the gene matches. Per the germline V gene, CDR1 is MNHNS and CDR2 is SASEGT. The CDR3 has 14 amino acids. The CDR3 here is CASEQGSAKNIQYF. The DNA of the CDR3 is TGTGCCAGCGAACAGGGGTCCGCGAAAAACATTCAGTACTTC.

This clonotype was seen repeatedly, ten times or more. This chain uses TRBV28 with TRBJ2-1; 12 bases align to TRBD1. The ends lost 7 bases at V and 8 bases at J; junction bases unmatched: 12. Germline V gene lookup returns CDR1 MDHEN and CDR2 SYDVKM. This CDR3 is 16 amino acids long. The CDR3 coding sequence is TGTGCCAGCAACCCCGCCGGGACAGGGGGCGACGATGAGCAGTTCTTC. It translates to CASNPAGTGGDDEQFF. Full variable domain (outside the CDR3, taken from reference TRBV28 and TRBJ2-1): DVKVTQSSRYLVKRTGEKVFLECVQDMDHENMFWYRQDPGLGLRLIYFSYDVKMKEKGDIPEGYSVSREKKERFSLILESASTNQTSMYLCASNPAGTGGDDEQFFGPGTRLTVL.

This clonotype was counted ten times or more. J is TRBJ2-1 and V is TRBV7-8; 10 bases fit TRBD2. CDR1 and CDR2 from the germline V gene are SGHVS and FQNEAQ. The length of the CDR3 is 14 residues. The V and J ends lost 7 bases and 5 bases, in that order; junction bases with no gene match: 5. The CDR3 DNA follows: TGTGCCAGCATCGGACTAGCGGATAACAATGAGCAGTTCTTC. Its protein is CASIGLADNNEQFF.

The sample holds many counts of this clonotype. The chain uses TRBV6-5 and TRBJ2-1, with 7 bases aligning to TRBD2. Per the germline V gene, CDR1 is MNHEY and CDR2 is SVGAGI. The trim removed 2 bases at V and 4 bases at J, leaving 11 bases unmatched. The CDR3 length is 17 residues. The CDR3 spells CASSYPPGRGPYNEQFF. The DNA for the CDR3 is TGTGCCAGCAGTTACCCCCCTGGGAGGGGCCCGTACAATGAGCAGTTCTTC.

This clonotype was seen at least ten times. The J gene is TRBJ1-2, the V gene TRBV29-1, with D tentatively TRBD1 (6 bases). The V gene lost 4 bases and the J gene lost 4 bases, with 19 bases spanning the gap. Per the germline V gene, CDR1 is SQVTM and CDR2 is ANQGSEA. The CDR3 is 15 amino acids. The CDR3 nucleotides read TGCAGCGTTGCCGCCCCCGGGGGCATCACCTATGGCTACACCTTC. Protein sequence: CSVAAPGGITYGYTF.

This clonotype was observed at least ten times. The gene calls are TRBV29-1 and TRBJ1-4; no clear D gene. Germline assignment: CDR1 SQVTM and CDR2 ANQGSEA. The CDR3 is made up of 12 amino acids. Trimming pared 4 bases from V and 7 bases from J, leaving 10 bases between. The CDR3 nucleotides are TGCAGCGTTGCCAGGAATTCTGAAAAACTGTTTTTT. This encodes CSVARNSEKLFF.

In its sample, this clonotype was seen many times. The chain links TRBV12-5 to TRBJ2-5, with 7 nucleotides matching TRBD1. Germline trimming cut 4 bases from V and 5 bases from J; bases unmatched to any gene: 10. The CDR3 extends over 15 amino acids. Germline CDR1 is LGHNT and CDR2 is FRNRAP. DNA of the CDR3: TGTGCTAGTGGTTCCCTGGACAGGCCGGGGGAGACCCAGTACTTC. Amino acids: CASGSLDRPGETQYF.

This clonotype was counted many times. DNA of the CDR3: TGTGCCATCAGGGGGAGCGGAGATACGCAGTATTTT. Residues: CAIRGSGDTQYF. The V and J genes are TRBV10-3 and TRBJ2-3, with a possible D match to TRBD2 (5 bases). The germline gives CDR1 ENHRY, CDR2 SYGVKD. The germline V and J ends were trimmed by 6 bases and 5 bases, with 9 bases remaining between them. The length of the CDR3 is 12 residues.

This chain links TRBV20-1 with TRBJ2-1; 9 bases are a match to TRBD2. With 0 bases clipped from V and 5 bases from J, the junction kept 14 bases outside the gene matches. The CDR3 has 18 amino acids. The V gene's germline CDR1 is DFQATT and CDR2 SNEGSKA (reference sequence). The CDR3 region has the DNA TGCAGTGCTAGAGATCTTTTCGTTGGCGGGAGGGTCGACAATGAGCAGTTCTTC. Protein: CSARDLFVGGRVDNEQFF.

This clonotype was seen at least ten times. V usage is TRBV12-5 and J usage is TRBJ2-3, with TRBD1 matching over 11 bases. The germline CDR1 and CDR2 sequences are LGHNT and FRNRAP. The V segment lost 5 bases and the J segment 5 bases; nucleotides outside the gene matches: 9. The CDR3 has 16 amino acids. The CDR3 protein is CASGTWTGGKGDTQYF. The CDR3 DNA is TGTGCTAGTGGTACATGGACAGGGGGCAAGGGAGATACGCAGTATTTT.

This clonotype has a count of ten or more. J is TRBJ2-1 and V is TRBV9; 10 nucleotides align to TRBD2. Germline values: CDR1 SGDLS, CDR2 YYNGEE. The CDR3 is 15 amino acids. With V trimmed by 4 bases and J by 1 base, 2 bases remained unmatched. CDR3 in DNA: TGTGCCAGCAGCCCTAGCGGGAGATCCTACAATGAGCAGTTCTTC. Protein sequence: CASSPSGRSYNEQFF.

V and J are TRBV30 and TRBJ2-1; no reliable D call. The V gene's germline CDR1 is GTSNPN and CDR2 SVGIG (reference sequence). V lost 2 bases and J lost 6, with 5 bases in between. The CDR3 is made up of 11 amino acids. The CDR3 coding sequence is TGTGCCTGGAGTTTTCGCAATGAGCAGTTCTTC. Amino acid sequence: CAWSFRNEQFF.